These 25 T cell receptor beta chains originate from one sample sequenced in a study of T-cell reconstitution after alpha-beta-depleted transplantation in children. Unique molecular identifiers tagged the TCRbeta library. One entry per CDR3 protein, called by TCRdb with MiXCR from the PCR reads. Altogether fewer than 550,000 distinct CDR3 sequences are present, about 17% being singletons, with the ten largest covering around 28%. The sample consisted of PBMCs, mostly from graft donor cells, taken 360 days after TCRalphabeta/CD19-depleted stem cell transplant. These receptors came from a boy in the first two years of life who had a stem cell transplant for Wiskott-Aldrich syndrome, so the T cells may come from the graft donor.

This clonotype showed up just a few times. The CDR3 nucleotides read TGCGCCAGCAGACCGACAGGGGGGTGGACAGATACGCAGTATTTT. This codes for CASRPTGGWTDTQYF. The chain has TRBV5-1 and TRBJ2-3; 9 nucleotides line up with TRBD1. CDR3 length: 15 amino acids. Germline CDR1 and CDR2: SGHRS and YFSETQ. V shed 5 bases and J 3 bases; nucleotides not matched to a gene: 7.

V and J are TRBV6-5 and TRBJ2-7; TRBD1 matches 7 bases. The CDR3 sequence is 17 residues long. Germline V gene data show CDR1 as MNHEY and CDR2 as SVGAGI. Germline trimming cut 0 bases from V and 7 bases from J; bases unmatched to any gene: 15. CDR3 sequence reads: CASSYSGTALVRWEQYF. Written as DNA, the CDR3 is TGTGCCAGCAGTTACTCAGGGACAGCCCTGGTACGATGGGAGCAGTACTTC.

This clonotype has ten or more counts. This chain's CDR3 is CASSWLAGGTDTQYF. In nucleotides, the CDR3 is TGTGCCAGCAGTTGGCTAGCGGGAGGTACAGATACGCAGTATTTT. The V call is TRBV27, the J call TRBJ2-3; 11 bases agree with TRBD2. CDR3 length equals 15 residues. Germline V CDR1 and CDR2: MNHEY, SMNVEV (reference sequence). V trimming: 4 bases; J trimming: 3 bases; junction bases outside the gene matches: 3.

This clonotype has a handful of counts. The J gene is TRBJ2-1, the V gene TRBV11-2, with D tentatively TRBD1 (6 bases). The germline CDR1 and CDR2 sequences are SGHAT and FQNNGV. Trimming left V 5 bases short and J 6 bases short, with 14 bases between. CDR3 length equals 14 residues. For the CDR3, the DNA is TGTGCCAGCAGCCCCAAGGGGGAGTTCAATGAGCAGTTCTTC. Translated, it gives CASSPKGEFNEQFF. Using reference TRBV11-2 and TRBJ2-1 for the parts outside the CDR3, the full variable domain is EAGVAQSPRYKIIEKRQSVAFWCNPISGHATLYWYQQILGQGPKLLIQFQNNGVVDDSQLPKDRFSAERLKGVDSTLKIQPAKLEDSAVYLCASSPKGEFNEQFFGPGTRLTVL.

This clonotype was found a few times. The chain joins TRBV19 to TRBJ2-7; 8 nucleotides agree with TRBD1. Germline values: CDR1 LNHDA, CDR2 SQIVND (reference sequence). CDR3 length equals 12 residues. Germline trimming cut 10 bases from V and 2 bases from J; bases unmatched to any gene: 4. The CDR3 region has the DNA TGTGCCACCATGACAGGGGCCTACGAGCAGTACTTC. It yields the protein CATMTGAYEQYF.

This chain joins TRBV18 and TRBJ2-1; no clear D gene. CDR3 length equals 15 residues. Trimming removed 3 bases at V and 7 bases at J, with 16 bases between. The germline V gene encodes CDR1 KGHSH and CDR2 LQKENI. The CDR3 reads CASSPPTVAENEQFF. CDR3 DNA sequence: TGTGCCAGCTCACCCCCCACGGTAGCTGAGAATGAGCAGTTCTTC.

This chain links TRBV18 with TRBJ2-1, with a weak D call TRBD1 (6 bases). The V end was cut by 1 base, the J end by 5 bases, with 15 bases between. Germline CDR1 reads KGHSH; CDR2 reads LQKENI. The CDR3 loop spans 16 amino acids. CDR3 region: CASSPRLDRRNNEQFF. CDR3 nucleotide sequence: TGTGCCAGCTCACCACGGTTAGACAGGCGAAACAATGAGCAGTTCTTC.

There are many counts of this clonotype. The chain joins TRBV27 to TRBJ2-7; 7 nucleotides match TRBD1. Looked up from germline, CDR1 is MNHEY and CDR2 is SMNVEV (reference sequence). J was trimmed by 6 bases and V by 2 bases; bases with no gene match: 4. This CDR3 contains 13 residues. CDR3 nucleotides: TGTGCCAGCAGTTTAGAGACAGGGTCCGAGCAGTACTTC. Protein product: CASSLETGSEQYF.

CDR3 sequence reads: CATSEGRGIGELFF. The CDR3 bases are TGTGCCACCAGTGAAGGAAGGGGTATCGGGGAGCTGTTTTTT. This chain joins TRBV24-1 and TRBJ2-2; D might be TRBD1 (5 bases). Germline loops: CDR1 KGHDR, CDR2 SFDVKD. Trimming shortened V by 4 bases and J by 7 bases, and 12 bases separated the two germline ends. CDR3 size: 14 residues.

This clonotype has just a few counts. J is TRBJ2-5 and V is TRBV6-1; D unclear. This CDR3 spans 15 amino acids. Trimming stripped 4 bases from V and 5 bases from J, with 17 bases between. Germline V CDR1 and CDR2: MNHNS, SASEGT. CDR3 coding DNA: TGTGCCAGCAGTGCCGGGCGTGGGCGACGGGAGACCCAGTACTTC. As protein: CASSAGRGRRETQYF.

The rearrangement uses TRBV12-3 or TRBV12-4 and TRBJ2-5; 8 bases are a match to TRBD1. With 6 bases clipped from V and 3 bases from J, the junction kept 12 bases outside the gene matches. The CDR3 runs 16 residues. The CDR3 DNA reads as TGTGCCAGCAGATCCCACGGGCAGGGGGCAGAAGAGACCCAGTACTTC. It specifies CASRSHGQGAEETQYF.

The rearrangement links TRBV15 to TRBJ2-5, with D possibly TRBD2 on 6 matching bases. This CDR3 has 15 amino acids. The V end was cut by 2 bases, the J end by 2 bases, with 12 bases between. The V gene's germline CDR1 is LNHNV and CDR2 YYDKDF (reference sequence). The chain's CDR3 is CATSRKRAFQETQYF. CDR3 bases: TGTGCCACCAGCAGAAAGCGGGCATTTCAAGAGACCCAGTACTTC.

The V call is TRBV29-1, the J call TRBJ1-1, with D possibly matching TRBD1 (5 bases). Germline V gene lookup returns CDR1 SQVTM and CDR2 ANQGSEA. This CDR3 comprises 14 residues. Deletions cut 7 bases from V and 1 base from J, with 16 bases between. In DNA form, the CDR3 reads TGCAGCGCTGGCGGGGCGATCCGGAACACTGAAGCTTTCTTT. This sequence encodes CSAGGAIRNTEAFF.

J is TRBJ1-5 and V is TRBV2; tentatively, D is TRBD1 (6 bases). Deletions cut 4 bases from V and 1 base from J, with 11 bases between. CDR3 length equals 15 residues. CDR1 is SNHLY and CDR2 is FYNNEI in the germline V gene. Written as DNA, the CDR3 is TGTGCCAGCAGTGCTGGCAGGGGCAGCAATCAGCCCCAGCATTTT. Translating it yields CASSAGRGSNQPQHF.

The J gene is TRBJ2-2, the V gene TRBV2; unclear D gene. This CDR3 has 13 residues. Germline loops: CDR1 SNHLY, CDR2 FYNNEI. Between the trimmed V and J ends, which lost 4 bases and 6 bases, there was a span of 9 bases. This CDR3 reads CASSGRAAGELFF. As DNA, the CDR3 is TGTGCCAGCAGTGGTAGAGCCGCCGGGGAGCTGTTTTTT.

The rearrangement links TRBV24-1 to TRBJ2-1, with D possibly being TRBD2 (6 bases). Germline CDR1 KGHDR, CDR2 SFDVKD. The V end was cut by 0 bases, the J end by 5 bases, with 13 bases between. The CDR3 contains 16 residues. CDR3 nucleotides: TGTGCCACCAGTGATTTGCACCTAGCGCGAAACAATGAGCAGTTCTTC. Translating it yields CATSDLHLARNNEQFF.

The DNA for the CDR3 is TGCAGCTATCGGGGGGAGAGGTCTGGGGCCAACGTCCTGACTTTC. This sequence encodes CSYRGERSGANVLTF. The rearrangement uses TRBV29-1 and TRBJ2-6; 7 bases are a match to TRBD2. Trimming cost V 8 bases and J 1 base; bases outside gene matches: 8. Germline V gene data show CDR1 as SQVTM and CDR2 as ANQGSEA. This CDR3 region has 15 residues.

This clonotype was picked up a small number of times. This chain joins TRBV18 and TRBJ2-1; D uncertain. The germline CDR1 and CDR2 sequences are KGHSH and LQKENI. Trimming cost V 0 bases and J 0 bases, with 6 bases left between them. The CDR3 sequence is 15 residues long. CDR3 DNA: TGTGCCAGCTCACCACCCAGCAGCTCCTACAATGAGCAGTTCTTC. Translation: CASSPPSSSYNEQFF.

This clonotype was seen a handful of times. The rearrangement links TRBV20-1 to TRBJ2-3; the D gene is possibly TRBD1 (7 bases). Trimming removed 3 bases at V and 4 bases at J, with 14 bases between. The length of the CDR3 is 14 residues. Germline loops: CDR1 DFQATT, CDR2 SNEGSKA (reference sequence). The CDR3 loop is CSASGGGRADTQYF. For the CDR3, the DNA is TGCAGTGCTAGCGGAGGGGGCCGGGCAGATACGCAGTATTTT.

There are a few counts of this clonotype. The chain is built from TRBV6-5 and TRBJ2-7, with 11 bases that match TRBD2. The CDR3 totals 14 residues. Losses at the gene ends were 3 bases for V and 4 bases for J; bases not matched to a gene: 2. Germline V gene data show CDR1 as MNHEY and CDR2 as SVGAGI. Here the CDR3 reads CASSYRLAGYEQYF. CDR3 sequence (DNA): TGTGCCAGCAGTTATCGACTAGCGGGGTACGAGCAGTACTTC.

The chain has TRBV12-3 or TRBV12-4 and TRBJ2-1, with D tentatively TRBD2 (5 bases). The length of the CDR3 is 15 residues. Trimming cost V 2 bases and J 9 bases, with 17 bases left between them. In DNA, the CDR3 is TGTGCCAGCAGTTTATGGGTTCTGCCTGGAGGTGAGCAGTTCTTC. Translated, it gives CASSLWVLPGGEQFF.

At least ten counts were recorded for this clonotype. CDR3 protein: CASSSTSGGYNEQFF. CDR3 sequence (DNA): TGTGCCAGCAGCTCCACTAGCGGGGGCTACAATGAGCAGTTCTTC. The genes are TRBV7-6 and TRBJ2-1; 11 bases match TRBD2. J was trimmed by 3 bases and V by 4 bases; bases with no gene match: 2. CDR1 and CDR2 (germline): SGHVS, FNYEAQ. This CDR3 comprises 15 residues.

The CDR3 here is CASSRGGVPTDTQYF. As DNA, the CDR3 is TGTGCCAGCTCGAGGGGGGGGGTACCCACAGATACGCAGTATTTT. J is TRBJ2-3 and V is TRBV11-2; TRBD2 is a possible D gene (7 bases). Germline V gene sequence: CDR1 SGHAT, CDR2 FQNNGV. This CDR3 region has 15 residues. V lost 8 bases, J lost 2 bases, and 17 bases lay in between.

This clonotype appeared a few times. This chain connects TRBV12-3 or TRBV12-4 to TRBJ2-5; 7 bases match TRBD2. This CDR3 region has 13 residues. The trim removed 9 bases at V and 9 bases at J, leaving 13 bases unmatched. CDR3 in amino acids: CASGPDFREAQYF. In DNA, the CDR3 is TGTGCCAGTGGACCCGACTTTCGGGAGGCCCAGTACTTC.

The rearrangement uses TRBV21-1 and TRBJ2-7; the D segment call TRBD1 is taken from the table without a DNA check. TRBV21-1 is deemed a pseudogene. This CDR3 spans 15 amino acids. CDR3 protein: CASSSRGRSSYEQYF. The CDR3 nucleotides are TGTGCCAGCAGCAGCAGGGGTAGGAGCTCCTACGAGCAGTACTTC.